Sequencing of this TCR beta chain was carried out in a study of control samples from healthy donors and cancer patients. The protocol was immunoSEQ multiplex PCR, while the TCRdb copy is restricted to in-frame clones and leaves out a portion. There are 70,000 to 100,000 clones in the sample; around nine tenths occur only once, and 1.9% lies in the top ten. This clone was observed a few times. Germline CDR1 and CDR2: MNHEY and SMNVEV (reference sequence). This CDR3 is 13 amino acids long. The V gene end was trimmed by 6 bases and the J gene end by 5 bases; junction bases not matched to a gene: 5. This sequence joins TRBV27 and TRBJ1-2, with 8 bases fitting TRBD1. The sequenced sample was PBMCs. This clonotype was obtained from an older woman with head and neck cancer. The CDR3 protein is CASSWDRRYGYTF. CDR3 sequence (DNA): TGTGCCAGCAGCTGGGACAGGAGATATGGCTACACCTTC.